The text below deals with one TCR beta chain. The antigen is unknown. This entry comes from a study of T cell responses to AZD1222 COVID-19 vaccine. Study results and limitations: Only six or seven AZD1222 recipients tested seropositive at baseline. White British people made up most donors, females outnumbered males, and clonal diversity was possibly underestimated. Without day 14 samples, only post-peak T cell repertoires were studied. Close to half of all spike-specific TCRs reportedly target regions of the variants that are unmutated.

The table came from immunoSEQ multiplex PCR; TCRdb's copy has only in-frame clones and leaves some out. The data contain 80,000 or so clones, approximately 92% of them singletons. The junction had 7 bases not matched to a gene; V was cut back by 4 bases and J by 1 base. This CDR3 has 15 residues. Germline values: CDR1 SGHRS, CDR2 YFSETQ. The input for sequencing was peripheral blood, taken 28 days after the second AZD1222 dose. The TCR was taken from an adult who received the AZD1222 COVID-19 vaccine. This chain connects TRBV5-1 to TRBJ1-1, with TRBD1 matching over 7 bases. The CDR3 coding sequence is TGCGCCAGCAGCCCGTCGGGACAGTCGAACACTGAAGCTTTCTTT. Its translation is CASSPSGQSNTEAFF.